The subject of this entry is one T cell receptor beta chain. The data were taken from a study of T cells in Graves' hyperthyroidism and ophthalmopathy. Researchers took RNA transcripts and amplified the TCR beta CDR3 regions from them. Carried out on the TCR CDR3, a first-round RT-PCR used the HTBI primer set. In TCRdb, the multiplex PCR reads were re-called with MiXCR into one record per CDR3 protein. Of 500,000 to 700,000 distinct CDR3 sequences listed, around 15% were seen once; the top ten hold 15% to 20%. Uncontrolled infection, other autoimmune disease, pregnancy or lactation disqualified patients from enrolment. This CDR3 spans 13 amino acids. CDR1 and CDR2 (germline): SGHNT, YENEEA. Trimming removed 4 bases at V and 7 bases at J, with 11 bases between.

The sample comprised blood. The rearrangement uses TRBV11-3 and TRBJ2-1; unclear D gene. This receptor was taken from a woman between 18 and 29 years old with Graves' hyperthyroidism. CDR3 DNA: TGTGCCAGCAGCTATGGGGTGACGAATGAGCAGTTCTTC. Translated, it gives CASSYGVTNEQFF.